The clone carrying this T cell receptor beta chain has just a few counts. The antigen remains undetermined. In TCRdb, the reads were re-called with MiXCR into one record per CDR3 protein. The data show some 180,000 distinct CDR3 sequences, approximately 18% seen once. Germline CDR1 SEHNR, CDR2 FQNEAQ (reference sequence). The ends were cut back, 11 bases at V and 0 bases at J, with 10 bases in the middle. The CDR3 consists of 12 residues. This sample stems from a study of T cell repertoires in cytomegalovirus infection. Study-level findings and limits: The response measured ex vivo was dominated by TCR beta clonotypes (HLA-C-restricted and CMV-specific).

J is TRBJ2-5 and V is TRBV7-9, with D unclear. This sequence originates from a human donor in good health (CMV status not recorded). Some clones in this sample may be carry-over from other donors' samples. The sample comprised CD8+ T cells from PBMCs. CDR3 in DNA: TGTGCCTGTTCGTTGTACCAAGAGACCCAGTACTTC. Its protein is CACSLYQETQYF. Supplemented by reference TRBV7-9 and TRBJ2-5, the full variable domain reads DTGVSQNPRHKITKRGQNVTFRCDPISEHNRLYWYRQTLGQGPEFLTYFQNEAQLEKSRLLSDRFSAERPKGSFSTLEIQRTEQGDSAMYLCACSLYQETQYFGPGTRLLVL.